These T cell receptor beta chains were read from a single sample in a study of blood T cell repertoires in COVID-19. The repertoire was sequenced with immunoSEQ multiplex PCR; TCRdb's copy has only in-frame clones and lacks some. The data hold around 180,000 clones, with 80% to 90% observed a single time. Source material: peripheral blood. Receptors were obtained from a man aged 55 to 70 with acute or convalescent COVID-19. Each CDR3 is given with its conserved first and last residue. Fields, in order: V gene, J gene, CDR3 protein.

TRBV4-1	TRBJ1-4	CASTTSGGGELGEKLFF
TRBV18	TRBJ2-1	CASSPDGNNEQFF
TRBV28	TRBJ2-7	CASSWTFSGSEQYF
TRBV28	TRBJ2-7	CASSLSHKTPRQDYEQYF
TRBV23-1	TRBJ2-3	CASSPPLSGRDTSTDTQYF
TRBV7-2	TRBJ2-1	CASSYASSYNEQFF
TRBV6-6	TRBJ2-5	CASSDRGIETQYF
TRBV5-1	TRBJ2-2	CASSLTSGSSGELFF
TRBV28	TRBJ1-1	CASRGWDRGNTEAFF
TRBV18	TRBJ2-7	CASSPPSGRLGEQYF
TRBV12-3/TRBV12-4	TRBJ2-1	CASSLGLLNEQFF
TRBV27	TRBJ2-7	CASSLLAGGSYEQYF
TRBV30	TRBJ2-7	CAWTGYGTGTSEQYF
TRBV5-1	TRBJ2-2	CASSLGGTGELFF
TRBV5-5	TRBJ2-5	CASSLGRGRGETQYF
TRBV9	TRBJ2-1	CASSGGTSGYNEQFF
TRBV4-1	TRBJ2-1	CASSQEGTEVSGRPRYNEQFF
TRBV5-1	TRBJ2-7	CASSLRLTKTYEQYF
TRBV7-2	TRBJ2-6	CASSLRGQYSGANVLTF
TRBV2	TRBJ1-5	CASSEDRAGQPQHF
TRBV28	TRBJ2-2	CASSGGQVYTGELFF
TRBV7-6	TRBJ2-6	CASSLRARETRGGANVLTF
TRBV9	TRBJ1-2	CASSLFGGEGYTF
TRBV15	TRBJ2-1	CATSRDGQNSYNEQFF
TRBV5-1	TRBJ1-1	CASSAGPRNTEAFF
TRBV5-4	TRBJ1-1	CASRPGGLGTEAFF
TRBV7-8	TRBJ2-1	CASSSGTGGSYNEQFF
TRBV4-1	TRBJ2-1	CASTRGLAGGYNEQFF
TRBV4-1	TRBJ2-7	CASSQEGQFYEQYF
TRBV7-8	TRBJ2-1	CASSLTSGQYNEQFF
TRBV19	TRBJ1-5	CASSTWGGPNQPQHF
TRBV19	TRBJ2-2	CASSTTSANTGELFF
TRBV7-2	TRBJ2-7	CASSPGTSGYYEQYF
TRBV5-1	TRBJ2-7	CASSLGDRVNEQYF
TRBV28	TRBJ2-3	CASSYSGSTDTQYF
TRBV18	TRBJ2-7	CASSPLAGASNEQYF
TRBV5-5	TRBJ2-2	CASSFQNTGELFF
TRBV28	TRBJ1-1	CASSRDRGLTEAFF
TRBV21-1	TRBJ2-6	CASSKVPGQGCDSGANVLTF
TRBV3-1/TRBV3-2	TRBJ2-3	CASSRGSTDTQYF
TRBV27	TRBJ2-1	CASSLSSGGHEQFF
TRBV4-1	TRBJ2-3	CASSLRTGTSDSDTQYF
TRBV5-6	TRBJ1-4	CASSLARTGTANEKLFF
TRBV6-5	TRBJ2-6	CASSYVGAGANVLTF
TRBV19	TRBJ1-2	CASNADRANYGYTF
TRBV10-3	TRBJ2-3	CAIHPGTVTDTQYF
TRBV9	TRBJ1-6	CASSAGTSGVSPLHF
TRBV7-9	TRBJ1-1	CASLGGPTEAFF
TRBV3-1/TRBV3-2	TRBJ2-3	CASSQTAGRDTQYF
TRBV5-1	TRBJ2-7	CASSPGLAGTLDEQYF
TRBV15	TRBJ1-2	CATSRQSGYGYTF
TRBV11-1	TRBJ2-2	CASSLDQGYTGELFF
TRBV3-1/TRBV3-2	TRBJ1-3	CASSHRQHSGNTIYF
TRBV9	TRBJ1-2	CASSPRAVFIDGYTF
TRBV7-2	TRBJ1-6	CASSLGDRGKSPLHF